The 8 T cell receptor beta chains reported below all come from one sample, sequenced in a study of T cells in Graves' hyperthyroidism and ophthalmopathy. The investigators amplified TCR beta CDR3 regions from RNA transcripts. TCR CDR3 regions were first amplified by RT-PCR with HTBI primers. TCRdb fed the multiplex PCR reads into MiXCR, producing one record per CDR3 protein. The sample consists of 550,000 to 650,000 distinct CDR3 sequences, around 15% of them appearing once. Sequences were obtained from blood. The receptors shown here come from a middle-aged woman with Graves' hyperthyroidism.

This clonotype was recorded many times. The rearrangement joins TRBV18 to TRBJ2-5; D is unclear. V was cut by 5 bases and J by 2 bases, with 9 bases left in between. The CDR3 sequence is 13 residues long. Germline V gene sequence: CDR1 KGHSH, CDR2 LQKENI. The CDR3 is CASSRAQQETQYF. DNA of the CDR3: TGTGCCAGCTCAAGGGCTCAGCAAGAGACCCAGTACTTC.

Many counts were recorded for this clonotype. This sequence joins TRBV30 and TRBJ2-1; D uncertain. The germline V and J ends were trimmed by 0 bases and 2 bases, with 8 bases remaining between them. The CDR3 spans 14 residues. The V gene's germline CDR1 is GTSNPN and CDR2 SVGIG (reference sequence). This CDR3 is CAWSVSEPYNEQFF. The CDR3, as DNA: TGTGCCTGGAGTGTCTCGGAACCCTACAATGAGCAGTTCTTC.

The chain is built from TRBV6-2 or TRBV6-3 and TRBJ1-1; D gene uncertain. V lost 6 bases and J 1 base, leaving 6 bases between the germline ends. CDR1 MNHEY and CDR2 SVGEGT come from the germline V gene. The CDR3 runs to 12 residues. The CDR3 bases are TGTGCCAGCAGGCCTTCGAACACTGAAGCTTTCTTT. Translated, it gives CASRPSNTEAFF.

There are a few counts of this clonotype. The gene calls are TRBV28 and TRBJ2-3, with TRBD2 identical over 7 bases. V dropped 1 base and J dropped 6; count of bases not matched to a gene: 4. Germline V gene lookup returns CDR1 MDHEN and CDR2 SYDVKM. The CDR3 consists of 14 residues. The CDR3 loop reads CASSLSRREDTQYF. CDR3 nucleotide sequence: TGTGCCAGCAGTTTATCCCGGCGGGAGGATACGCAGTATTTT.

The CDR3 reads CASRGSGQGADTEAFF. The CDR3, as DNA: TGTGCCAGCAGGGGGTCCGGACAGGGGGCAGACACTGAAGCTTTCTTT. The chain employs TRBV2 and TRBJ1-1, with 11 bases that match TRBD1. V was clipped by 6 bases and J by 3 bases; unmatched bases: 9. This CDR3 has 16 amino acids. Germline assignment: CDR1 SNHLY and CDR2 FYNNEI.

This clonotype was recorded at least ten times. V gene TRBV20-1 combines with J gene TRBJ2-5, with D uncertain. Germline lookup yields CDR1 DFQATT and CDR2 SNEGSKA (reference sequence). This CDR3 has 13 residues. Trimming took off 2 bases at V and 5 bases at J, with 12 bases between the two ends. CDR3 nucleotide sequence: TGCAGTGCTAGACTAACATTGGGGGAGACCCAGTACTTC. Amino acids: CSARLTLGETQYF.

This clonotype came up many times. The chain carries TRBV15 and TRBJ2-7; TRBD1 matches 9 bases. The V segment lost 5 bases and the J segment 5 bases; nucleotides outside the gene matches: 7. Germline V gene data show CDR1 as LNHNV and CDR2 as YYDKDF (reference sequence). The CDR3 has 14 amino acids. The CDR3 sequence: CATSGRDRENEQYF. The CDR3 nucleotides are TGTGCCACCAGCGGTCGGGACAGGGAAAACGAGCAGTACTTC.

This clonotype was recorded many times. The V gene is TRBV28, the J gene TRBJ2-3; 9 nucleotides agree with TRBD1. This CDR3 has 14 residues. V shed 4 bases, J shed 4 bases, and the junction held 3 bases outside the gene matches. From germline, CDR1 is MDHEN and CDR2 SYDVKM. The CDR3 loop is CASSSDRGSDTQYF. DNA for the CDR3: TGTGCCAGCAGTTCGGACAGGGGATCAGATACGCAGTATTTT.